These 30 T cell receptor beta chains share one sample of origin, sequenced in a study of cytomegalovirus exposure and HLA in healthy donors. 13 Jbeta primers and 60 Vbeta primers were used for the PCR. This table comes from immunoSEQ multiplex PCR, and its TCRdb copy is limited to in-frame clones, with some not included. The sample has around 70,000 clones. The sample was PBMCs. These TCRs come from a female donor in good health and CMV-seropositive.

Concerning this clone: At one of its ends the junction is not consistent with the germline gene, which may arise from a read error. The chain couples TRBV29-1 to TRBJ2-1; 8 bases match TRBD1. CDR3 size: 16 residues. CDR1 is SQVTM, CDR2 ANQGSEA, per germline. CDR3 region: CSVKDGQGGVRNEQFF. The CDR3 bases are TGCAGCGTTAAAGACGGACAGGGTGGGGTACGAAATGAGCAGTTCTTC.

The chain employs TRBV7-9 and TRBJ2-1, with 9 bases that match TRBD1. This CDR3 contains 15 residues. Germline CDR1 is SEHNR and CDR2 is FQNEAQ (reference sequence). V shed 5 bases, J shed 6 bases, and the junction held 8 bases outside the gene matches. The CDR3 reads CASSRGQGSSNEQFF. The CDR3 DNA reads as TGTGCCAGCAGCCGGGGACAGGGATCAAGCAATGAGCAGTTCTTC.

The genes are TRBV27 and TRBJ1-2, with TRBD1 matching over 7 bases. The junction had 9 bases not matched to a gene; V was cut back by 2 bases and J by 0 bases. The CDR3 is 17 residues long. Germline V gene data show CDR1 as MNHEY and CDR2 as SMNVEV (reference sequence). The CDR3 nucleotides are TGTGCCAGCAGTTTAGTAGCAGGGGGGCCCTCTAACTATGGCTACACCTTC. Amino acid sequence: CASSLVAGGPSNYGYTF.

The gene calls are TRBV28 and TRBJ1-4, with 8 nucleotides matching TRBD1. The CDR3 loop spans 12 amino acids. V dropped 10 bases and J dropped 8; count of bases not matched to a gene: 6. The germline gives CDR1 MDHEN, CDR2 SYDVKM. CDR3 sequence: CANKTGAEKLFF. CDR3 DNA sequence: TGTGCCAACAAGACAGGGGCCGAAAAACTGTTTTTT.

The chain carries TRBV11-3 and TRBJ2-7, with D maybe TRBD1 (7 bases). The CDR3 contains 12 residues. Trimming shortened V by 10 bases and J by 7 bases, and 17 bases separated the two germline ends. Germline lookup yields CDR1 SGHNT and CDR2 YENEEA. CDR3 amino acids: CATRGNRGEQYF. The DNA of the CDR3 is TGTGCCACCAGGGGGAACCGGGGGGAGCAGTACTTC.

The chain couples TRBV5-1 to TRBJ2-1, with 7 bases fitting TRBD1. V lost 4 bases, J lost 6 bases, and 7 bases stayed unmatched. CDR3 size: 14 residues. Looked up from germline, CDR1 is SGHRS and CDR2 is YFSETQ. In DNA form, the CDR3 reads TGCGCCAGCAGCGTCCGGACAGGTGGCAATGAGCAGTTCTTC. Translation gives CASSVRTGGNEQFF.

This sequence joins TRBV6-6 and TRBJ1-5; D possibly corresponds to TRBD1 (5 bases). V gave up 6 bases and J gave up 0 bases, with 12 bases separating them. In germline, CDR1 is MNHNY, CDR2 SVGAGI (reference sequence). CDR3 size: 15 residues. The CDR3 here is CASSPGQDSNQPQHF. Here the CDR3 DNA reads TGTGCCAGCAGCCCCGGACAAGATAGCAATCAGCCCCAGCATTTT.

The chain is built from TRBV6-5 and TRBJ1-5; 10 bases match TRBD1. With 4 bases clipped from V and 1 base from J, the junction kept 1 base outside the gene matches. The germline V gene has CDR1 MNHEY and CDR2 SVGAGI. The CDR3 is 15 amino acids. CDR3 in amino acids: CASSSDRGSNQPQHF. In DNA, the CDR3 is TGTGCCAGCAGTTCGGACAGGGGGAGCAATCAGCCCCAGCATTTT.

Notes on this clone: The CDR3 does not end in the conserved phenylalanine or tryptophan, so this is likely a read error. The chain links TRBV11-3 to TRBJ1-6; weak D call: TRBD1 (5 bases). Germline V gives CDR1 SGHNT, CDR2 YENEEA. The CDR3 loop spans 12 amino acids. The V gene lost 6 bases and the J gene lost 10 bases, with 10 bases spanning the gap. DNA of the CDR3: TGTGCCAGCAGGTTCCAGGGATCACCCCTCCACCTT. As protein: CASRFQGSPLHL.

This chain uses TRBV7-2 with TRBJ1-6; weak D call: TRBD1 (6 bases). The germline CDR1 and CDR2 sequences are SGHTA and FQGNSA. This CDR3 spans 15 amino acids. Trimming cost V 6 bases and J 7 bases, with 16 bases left between them. The CDR3 DNA is TGTGCCAGCAGGCCATACAGGGTAGGGAATTCACCCCTCCACTTT. Amino acids: CASRPYRVGNSPLHF.

The CDR3, as DNA: TGTGCCAGCAGTGGCTCCGGGACAGGGGAAACAGATACGCAGTATTTT. Translated: CASSGSGTGETDTQYF. The chain has TRBV28 and TRBJ2-3; 10 bases align to TRBD1. Trimming cost V 5 bases and J 3 bases; bases outside gene matches: 8. The CDR3 contains 16 residues. From germline, CDR1 is MDHEN and CDR2 SYDVKM. Supplemented by reference TRBV28 and TRBJ2-3, the full variable domain reads DVKVTQSSRYLVKRTGEKVFLECVQDMDHENMFWYRQDPGLGLRLIYFSYDVKMKEKGDIPEGYSVSREKKERFSLILESASTNQTSMYLCASSGSGTGETDTQYFGPGTRLTVL.

J is TRBJ1-1 and V is TRBV29-1, with TRBD1 identical over 7 bases. The CDR3 has 13 amino acids. J gave up 1 base and V 8 bases, and 7 bases lay outside the gene matches. Germline V lookup: CDR1 SQVTM, CDR2 ANQGSEA. DNA of the CDR3: TGCAGCACAAAACAGGGGACGAACACTGAAGCTTTCTTT. Translating gives CSTKQGTNTEAFF.

This chain uses TRBV6-6 with TRBJ1-3; the D is unclear. Germline values: CDR1 MNHNY, CDR2 SVGAGI (reference sequence). The CDR3 runs to 11 residues. V dropped 8 bases and J dropped 4 bases, with 6 bases sitting between them. DNA for the CDR3: TGTGCCAGCCCCTCGGGAAACACCATATATTTT. This encodes CASPSGNTIYF.

The J gene is TRBJ2-7, the V gene TRBV4-1; 8 nucleotides agree with TRBD1. With 2 bases clipped from V and 4 bases from J, the junction kept 7 bases outside the gene matches. The CDR3 covers 15 residues. The germline CDR1 and CDR2 sequences are MGHRA and YSYEKL. CDR3 sequence (DNA): TGCGCCAGCAGCCAAACGACAGGGGTCCCTTACGAGCAGTACTTC. It yields the protein CASSQTTGVPYEQYF.

V usage is TRBV5-1 and J usage is TRBJ1-4, with 7 bases that match TRBD1. Germline-derived CDR1 and CDR2 are SGHRS and YFSETQ. The CDR3 is made up of 14 amino acids. With V trimmed by 0 bases and J by 7 bases, 3 bases remained unmatched. CDR3 in amino acids: CASSLEGGAEKLFF. The CDR3 DNA follows: TGCGCCAGCAGCTTGGAAGGGGGCGCTGAAAAACTGTTTTTT. Full variable domain (outside the CDR3, taken from reference TRBV5-1 and TRBJ1-4): KAGVTQTPRYLIKTRGQQVTLSCSPISGHRSVSWYQQTPGQGLQFLFEYFSETQRNKGNFPGRFSGRQFSNSRSEMNVSTLELGDSALYLCASSLEGGAEKLFFGSGTQLSVL.

The chain links TRBV9 to TRBJ2-5; 8 bases agree with TRBD2. CDR3 size: 16 residues. Looked up from germline, CDR1 is SGDLS and CDR2 is YYNGEE. V lost 0 bases to trimming and J lost 7 bases; unmatched junction nucleotides: 11. CDR3 bases: TGTGCCAGCAGCGTAGCTACGGGGGGGGGCCCTGGGACCCAGTACTTC. The encoded protein is CASSVATGGGPGTQYF.

The chain combines TRBV29-1 with TRBJ1-2; 9 bases map to TRBD1. The germline V gene has CDR1 SQVTM and CDR2 ANQGSEA. The CDR3 contains 17 residues. V lost 4 bases, J lost 5 bases, and 17 bases stayed unmatched. The CDR3 DNA reads as TGCAGCGTTGTAACCGGACAGGGGCCCGGTCTACCGTATGGCTACACCTTC. This gives the protein CSVVTGQGPGLPYGYTF.

The chain is built from TRBV7-2 and TRBJ2-7; D not certain. CDR1 is SGHTA and CDR2 is FQGNSA in the germline V gene. The CDR3 covers 14 residues. V lost 3 bases and J lost 1, with 10 bases in between. DNA for the CDR3: TGTGCCAGCAGCTTTGGTCACAAATCCTACGAGCAGTACTTC. It codes for CASSFGHKSYEQYF. The variable domain in full, with the rest retrieved from reference TRBV7-2 and TRBJ2-7, is GAGVSQSPSNKVTEKGKDVELRCDPISGHTALYWYRQSLGQGLEFLIYFQGNSAPDKSGLPSDRFSAERTGGSVSTLTIQRTQQEDSAVYLCASSFGHKSYEQYFGPGTRLTVT.

V and J are TRBV25-1 and TRBJ1-4; D is perhaps TRBD1 (6 bases). The CDR3 totals 13 residues. Germline V CDR1 and CDR2: MGHDK, SYGVNS. Trimming took 1 base from V and 6 from J, leaving 6 bases between them. The CDR3 sequence: CASSEWTDEKLFF. CDR3 nucleotides: TGTGCCAGCAGTGAATGGACAGATGAAAAACTGTTTTTT.

The V and J genes are TRBV9 and TRBJ2-5; 7 bases match TRBD1. Germline V CDR1 and CDR2: SGDLS, YYNGEE. The CDR3 spans 14 residues. V was pared by 2 bases and J by 2 bases, with 3 bases of the junction left unmatched. CDR3 loop: CASSVATGQETQYF. Written as DNA, the CDR3 is TGTGCCAGCAGCGTGGCGACAGGGCAAGAGACCCAGTACTTC.

J is TRBJ2-5 and V is TRBV9, with 7 bases identical to TRBD1. Germline V gene data show CDR1 as SGDLS and CDR2 as YYNGEE. Trimming removed 2 bases from V and 2 bases from J; junction bases left unmatched: 6. The CDR3 contains 15 residues. The CDR3 nucleotides read TGTGCCAGCAGCGTGGGGACAGAATCACAAGAGACCCAGTACTTC. It encodes CASSVGTESQETQYF.

This sequence joins TRBV4-1 and TRBJ2-1; tentatively, D is TRBD1 (6 bases). V shed 6 bases and J shed 6 bases, with 18 bases lying between them. Per germline, CDR1 MGHRA and CDR2 YSYEKL. This CDR3 is built from 15 residues. The CDR3: CASRYIQGSSNEQFF. The CDR3 DNA reads TGCGCCAGCAGGTACATACAGGGTTCGAGCAATGAGCAGTTCTTC.

The J gene is TRBJ2-7, the V gene TRBV4-3; 8 positions match TRBD1. Germline assignment: CDR1 LGHNA and CDR2 YSLEER. After removal of 0 bases from V and 3 bases from J, the junction contained 7 bases not matched to a gene. CDR3 length: 16 amino acids. CDR3 DNA: TGCGCCAGCAGCCAAGAAGGGGGACAGGCTTACTACGAGCAGTACTTC. Protein: CASSQEGGQAYYEQYF.

The chain couples TRBV19 to TRBJ2-3; no reliable D call. CDR3 size: 14 residues. From germline, CDR1 is LNHDA and CDR2 SQIVND (reference sequence). V gave up 4 bases and J gave up 1 base, with 9 bases separating them. The DNA for the CDR3 is TGTGCCAGTAGTAACAGAAGAGGCACAGATACGCAGTATTTT. It yields the protein CASSNRRGTDTQYF.

This sequence joins TRBV18 and TRBJ1-6; 12 positions match TRBD1. Trimming cost V 3 bases and J 2 bases; bases outside gene matches: 11. CDR3 length: 20 amino acids. CDR1 is KGHSH and CDR2 is LQKENI in the germline V gene. CDR3 nucleotide sequence: TGTGCCAGCTCACCGCCGGGACAGGGGGCCAGCCGCGCCTATAATTCACCCCTCCACTTT. This encodes CASSPPGQGASRAYNSPLHF.

A word on this clone: At one end the junction does not follow the germline gene, possibly because of a read error. This chain's CDR3 is CASRWVTGRTDKQYF. The CDR3 DNA follows: TGTGCCAGCAGATGGGTGACAGGGCGCACAGATAAGCAGTATTTT. The chain links TRBV6-5 to TRBJ2-3; 7 bases fit TRBD1. Germline loops: CDR1 MNHEY, CDR2 SVGAGI. CDR3 length equals 15 residues.

The V gene is TRBV29-1, the J gene TRBJ1-3, with TRBD1 identical over 9 bases. Germline trimming cut 6 bases from V and 4 bases from J; bases unmatched to any gene: 1. Germline loops: CDR1 SQVTM, CDR2 ANQGSEA. This CDR3 is 12 amino acids long. CDR3 amino acids: CSVGTGGNTIYF. The CDR3 DNA is TGCAGCGTGGGGACAGGGGGAAACACCATATATTTT.

The V call is TRBV4-1, the J call TRBJ1-1; 8 positions agree with TRBD1. Germline values: CDR1 MGHRA, CDR2 YSYEKL. The CDR3 runs to 15 residues. J gave up 1 base and V 1 base, and 2 bases lay outside the gene matches. The chain's CDR3 is CASSQGQGPNTEAFF. In DNA form, the CDR3 reads TGCGCCAGCAGCCAAGGACAGGGGCCGAACACTGAAGCTTTCTTT.

The chain couples TRBV6-6 to TRBJ2-7, with 10 bases identical to TRBD1. Germline CDR1 and CDR2: MNHNY and SVGAGI (reference sequence). CDR3 length: 15 amino acids. V was pared by 5 bases and J by 7 bases, with 11 bases of the junction left unmatched. CDR3 amino acids: CASSDMGQGFREQYF. The CDR3 DNA sequence: TGTGCCAGCAGTGACATGGGACAGGGGTTTAGGGAGCAGTACTTC.

The J gene is TRBJ2-7, the V gene TRBV11-2; D gene ambiguous. The CDR3 totals 14 residues. Germline V lookup: CDR1 SGHAT, CDR2 FQNNGV. Trimming removed 1 base from V and 0 bases from J, with 7 bases in between. CDR3 nucleotide sequence: TGTGCCAGCAGCTTAGGTCCGGGCTCCTACGAGCAGTACTTC. Translated, it gives CASSLGPGSYEQYF. The full variable domain, completed using reference TRBV11-2 and TRBJ2-7, is EAGVAQSPRYKIIEKRQSVAFWCNPISGHATLYWYQQILGQGPKLLIQFQNNGVVDDSQLPKDRFSAERLKGVDSTLKIQPAKLEDSAVYLCASSLGPGSYEQYFGPGTRLTVT.